This T cell receptor beta chain is from a study of cytomegalovirus exposure and HLA in healthy donors (dated 2017 in TCRdb). Looking at the study overall: In an earlier analysis of several hundred of the donors, 276 Gb of sequence data and 100 million or so unique TCR beta sequences from 150 million to 200 million T cells were reported. An early release that covered roughly 600 HLA-typed donors contained 250 to 350 gigabases of sequencing data and about 84 million unique TCR sequences. Of the roughly 390 genotyped donors, about 80% fell in the genetic ancestry cluster associated with self-reported Caucasian donors. The study aimed to test whether signatures of past pathogen exposure could be identified by cataloging public T cell receptors. The study used immunosequencing to profile the T cell repertoires of about 670 subjects and linked those repertoires to cytomegalovirus serostatus. In addition to the first cohort of approximately 650 subjects, a separate validation cohort of 130 or so different subjects was used. The study combined high-throughput TCR immunosequencing, statistical association of individual TCRs with disease status, and machine learning to predict cytomegalovirus infection status. In a later analysis, previously published TCR beta repertoires from 666 donors were re-analyzed and high-resolution HLA genotyping was added so that TCR occurrence patterns could be studied. Rather than using new phenotypic data, the later analysis identified candidate immune exposures from TCR beta sequences and from how often those sequences occurred across donors. To decide whether each TCR beta V gene segment behaved as functional or pseudogenic, an earlier analysis of nearly 600 of the donors relied on high-throughput TCR beta sequencing. Donor age, sex, ethnicity and CMV serostatus were collected together with the repertoire data. A later genetic analysis took genome-wide SNP genotypes for about three fifths of the 666 donors and used that subset as a discovery cohort. Every discovery cohort repertoire had been produced on one sequencing platform. HLA typing covered class I and class II loci at four-digit resolution. The number of donors typed differed by locus, with roughly 629-640 for A, B, C, DRB1 and DQB1, around 500 for DQA1, 600 to 610 for DPA1, and roughly 450 for DPB1. Several DR-DQ haplotypes were handled as single units for association and clustering because linkage in the cohort was strong. Among roughly 400 genotyped donors of the cohort, an average of around 250,000 unique TCR beta nucleotide sequences was sequenced per donor, of which about 20% were non-productive. Broad study findings and their caveats: At a false discovery rate of 0.05, a later analysis linked 16,951 TCR beta sequences to specific HLA alleles. A later analysis found that most CMV-associated TCR beta chains appeared HLA-restricted, with HLA associations seemingly driven largely by CMV exposure. In this cohort, only TCR beta chains were sequenced, and detectable features were limited by the absence of alpha or paired-chain data. Compared with equally common non-associated chains, HLA-associated TCR beta chains in a later analysis were more clonally expanded and had lower generation probabilities. A further reported finding was that TCR beta sequences accurately predicted the HLA-A and HLA-B alleles for most subjects in the first cohort. A later genetic analysis reported fewer N-insertions in productive TCRs among donors in an Asian-associated ancestry cluster than the roughly 700-donor mean. When HLA alleles, especially DR and DQ, strongly co-occurred, attributing TCR associations to individual alleles was difficult. The sequencing pipeline was judged likely to have produced a cluster of highly shared sequence variants as a technical artifact. Most TCR sequences were observed very rarely across donors, whereas some public TCRs were present in many individuals. A later genetic analysis associated a missense DCLRE1C variant with V-gene and J-gene trimming of TCR beta chains, and an independent cohort replicated the association. Several of the top co-occurrence clusters appeared to be linked to parvovirus B19, influenza, CMV and Epstein-Barr virus, according to a later analysis. The study listed 170 or so TCR beta chains as associated with cytomegalovirus. In an earlier analysis of approximately 600 of the donors, most TCR beta V segments were observed in productive rearrangements about 87% or about 30% of the time, broadly matching IMGT annotations. Sequencing depth was assumed to be roughly uniform across donors in the presence/absence analyses, though that assumption may not hold. For the cohort, immune exposure information was limited to CMV serostatus. The authors suggested that the approach could potentially be generalized to other disease states and immunological phenotypes. Because counts were too low, about 18 rarely observed V segments, including chromosome 9 orphons, were left out of the earlier analysis of over 550 of the donors. HLA typing was unavailable for some donors at each locus, so association tests used only the typed subset. Three of the identified cytomegalovirus-associated TCR beta chains were confirmed in vitro to be specific for cytomegalovirus antigens. According to a later analysis, TCR association rates differed among HLA loci, with DRB1 alleles showing the most associated TCRs and HLA-C alleles showing the fewest. Linkage disequilibrium might explain the correlated functional status among segregating V segments, but an unknown experimental factor could not be excluded. In both the original and validation cohorts, the classifier was reported to diagnose cytomegalovirus status with high specificity and sensitivity.

Libraries were prepared through the immunoSEQ multiplex PCR assay. A mixture of 60 forward primers for TCR Vbeta segments and 13 reverse primers for TCR Jbeta segments was used in the multiplex PCR. Amplification of the CDR3 region of rearranged TCR beta genes was performed with a multiplex PCR assay on genomic DNA. The amplified TCR beta libraries were sequenced on the Illumina HiSeq System as 87-base-pair reads. Per the authors' processing: A later analysis counted about 82 million unique TCR beta chains across the 550 to 800 repertoires, and some 11 million of these chains were shared by at least two donors. Raw reads were error-corrected and collapsed into unique sequences with a nearest-neighbor algorithm that merged closely related sequences to remove PCR and sequencing errors. Alignment of CDR3 sequences to IMGT reference sequences was used to assign V, D and J gene segments. For a sequence to be retained, at least a six-nucleotide match to both a V gene segment and a J gene segment was required. A rearrangement was called productive if the CDR3 had no stop codons and remained in frame with V and J, and every other rearrangement was called non-productive. CDR3 was defined by IMGT convention, running from the second conserved V-encoded cysteine to the conserved J-encoded phenylalanine. The earlier analysis of about 640 of the donors excluded any sequence lacking an unambiguous match to a single V gene segment. In an earlier analysis of almost 600 of the donors, a V segment was called functional when productive rearrangements were above 56.7%, and segregating when the standard deviation between donors exceeded 5%. A statistical classification framework was built to diagnose cytomegalovirus status from the catalog of TCR beta chain sequences. In a later analysis, TCR nucleotide sequences were compared against IMGT/GENE-DB human TR gene sequences so that V and J genes could be assigned. In a later analysis, CDR3 sequences and most-parsimonious VDJ recombination scenarios were assigned using the TCRdist pipeline. In a later analysis, every TCR beta chain was defined by the combination of its CDR3 amino acid sequence and its V-gene family, and reads without a unique V-gene family were dropped. As a way to deal with suspected cross-contamination and a sequencing artifact, a later analysis dropped nearly 600 nucleotide sequences that were highly shared and had low generation probability. For each public chain, a later analysis derived a clonal expansion index from normalized ranks of inferred template counts within each repertoire. Generation probabilities in a later analysis came from a VDJ recombination model fitted to out-of-frame rearrangements, and those results were checked against IGoR. In a later analysis, TCR-TCR, TCR-HLA and TCR-CMV co-occurrence was scored with hypergeometric tests, and a repertoire-size bias correction was applied to TCR pairs. In a later analysis, false discovery rates were estimated by permuting HLA or CMV assignments 20 times. In a later analysis, co-occurring TCRs were grouped using DBSCAN, with TCRdist sequence similarity added in when clustering inside HLA-allele-positive subsets. For co-occurrence clustering, repertoires with fewer than 30,000 or more than 120,000 public chains were excluded, along with five or six repertoires with anomalous nucleotide sharing. This immuneACCESS table, as held by TCRdb, lists in-frame sequences with V and J called but not all clones. Of the missing ones, under half trace to an unresolved V gene in checked studies; the others have no known cause. The V and J calls and clone size are taken from that table; D and trimming were inferred from the DNA. Present in this sample are some 69,000 clones, around 72% of which were seen just once. The top ten clonotypes cover 12% to 15% of the sample.

The cohort was made up of roughly 670 healthy bone marrow donors. Cohort members were all nominally healthy when sampled, although unrecorded immune exposures were likely present. The donor tested CMV seropositive, placing the donor among the roughly 300 seropositive members of the cohort. A peripheral blood sample was collected from each donor, and TCR beta sequencing was performed on peripheral blood mononuclear cells. Genomic DNA extraction from the blood cell samples was performed with the Qiagen DNeasy Blood Extraction Kit. Comments on this clone: Its antigen is still unknown. Nothing much larger sits one base from this clone, and base qualities are not available.

Sequences were obtained from PBMCs. The source of this sequence is a male donor in good health and CMV-seropositive.

The bases are TGCGCCAGCAGCTCCGCGGCACAGGGAAGTGGCTACACCTTC. Its protein is CASSSAAQGSGYTF. Recombination connected TRBV5-1 to TRBJ1-2; a tentative D match to TRBD1 spans 6 bases. In the germline V gene, CDR1 corresponds to SGHRS and CDR2 to YFSETQ. Cut back by 3 bases and 7 bases, the V and J ends lie 16 bases apart. There are 14 amino acids in the CDR3, from cysteine to phenylalanine inclusive. Only the CDR3 portion is preserved as DNA: 42 bases, with reading frame beginning at the first base. Beyond the CDR3, the reference TRBV5-1 and TRBJ1-2 genes provide the residues; the full variable domain reads: KAGVTQTPRYLIKTRGQQVTLSCSPISGHRSVSWYQQTPGQGLQFLFEYFSETQRNKGNFPGRFSGRQFSNSRSEMNVSTLELGDSALYLCASSSAAQGSGYTFGSGTRLTVV.